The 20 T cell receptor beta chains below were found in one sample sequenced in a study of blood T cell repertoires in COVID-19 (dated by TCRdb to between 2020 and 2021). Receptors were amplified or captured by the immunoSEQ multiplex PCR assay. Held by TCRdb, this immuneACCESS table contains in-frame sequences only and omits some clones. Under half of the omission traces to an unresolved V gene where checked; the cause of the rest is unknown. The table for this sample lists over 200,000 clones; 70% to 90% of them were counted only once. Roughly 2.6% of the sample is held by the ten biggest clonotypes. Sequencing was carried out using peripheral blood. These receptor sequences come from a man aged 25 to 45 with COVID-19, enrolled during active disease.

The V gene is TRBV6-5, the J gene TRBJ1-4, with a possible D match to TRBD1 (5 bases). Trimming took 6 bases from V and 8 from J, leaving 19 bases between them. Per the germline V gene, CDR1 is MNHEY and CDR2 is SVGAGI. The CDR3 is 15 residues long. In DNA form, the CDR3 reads TGTGCCAGCAGAACCTATGGCGGGGCTAGGGAAAAACTGTTTTTT. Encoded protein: CASRTYGGAREKLFF.

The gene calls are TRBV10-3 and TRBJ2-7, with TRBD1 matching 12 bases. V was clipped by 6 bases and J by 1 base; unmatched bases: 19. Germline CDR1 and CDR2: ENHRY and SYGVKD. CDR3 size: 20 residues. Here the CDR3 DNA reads TGTGCCATCAGGACCGGGACAGGGGGCTCGACTGTAATTTCTTCCTACGAGCAGTACTTC. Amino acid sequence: CAIRTGTGGSTVISSYEQYF.

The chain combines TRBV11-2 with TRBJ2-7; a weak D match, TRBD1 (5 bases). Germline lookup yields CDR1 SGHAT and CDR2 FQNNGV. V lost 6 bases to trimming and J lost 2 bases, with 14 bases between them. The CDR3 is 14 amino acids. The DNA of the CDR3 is TGTGCCAGCAGTCCCGACAGTTACGCCTACGAGCAGTACTTC. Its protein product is CASSPDSYAYEQYF.

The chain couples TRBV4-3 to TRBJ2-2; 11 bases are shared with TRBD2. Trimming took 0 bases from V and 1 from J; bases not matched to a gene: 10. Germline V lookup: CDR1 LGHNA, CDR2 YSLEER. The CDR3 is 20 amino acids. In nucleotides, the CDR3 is TGCGCCAGCAGCCAAGAAACCCAACTAGCGGGAGACCTGAACACCGGGGAGCTGTTTTTT. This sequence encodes CASSQETQLAGDLNTGELFF.

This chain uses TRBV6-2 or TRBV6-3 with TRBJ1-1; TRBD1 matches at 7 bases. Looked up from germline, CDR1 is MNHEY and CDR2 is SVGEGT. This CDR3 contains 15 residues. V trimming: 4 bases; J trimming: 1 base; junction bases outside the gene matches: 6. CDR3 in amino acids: CASSLLRGRNTEAFF. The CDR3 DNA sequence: TGTGCCAGCAGTTTGCTGAGGGGGCGGAACACTGAAGCTTTCTTT.

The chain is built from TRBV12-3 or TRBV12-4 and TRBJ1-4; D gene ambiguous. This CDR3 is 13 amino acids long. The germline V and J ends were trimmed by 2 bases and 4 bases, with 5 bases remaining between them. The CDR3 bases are TGTGCCAGCAGTTTAACTGATAATGAAAAACTGTTTTTT. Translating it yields CASSLTDNEKLFF.

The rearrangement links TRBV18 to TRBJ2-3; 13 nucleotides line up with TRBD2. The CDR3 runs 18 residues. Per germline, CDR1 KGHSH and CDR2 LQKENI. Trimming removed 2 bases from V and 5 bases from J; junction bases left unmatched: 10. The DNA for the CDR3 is TGTGCCAGCTCACCAGGACTAGCGGGGGCCAAGAGGAGAGATACGCAGTATTTT. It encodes CASSPGLAGAKRRDTQYF.

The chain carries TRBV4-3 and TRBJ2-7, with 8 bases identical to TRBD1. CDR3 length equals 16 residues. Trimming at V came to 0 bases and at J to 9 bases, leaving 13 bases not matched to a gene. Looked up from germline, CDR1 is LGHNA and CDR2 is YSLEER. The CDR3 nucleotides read TGCGCCAGCAGCCAAGATCACTACAGGGGGGAACAGCGGCAGTACTTC. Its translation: CASSQDHYRGEQRQYF.

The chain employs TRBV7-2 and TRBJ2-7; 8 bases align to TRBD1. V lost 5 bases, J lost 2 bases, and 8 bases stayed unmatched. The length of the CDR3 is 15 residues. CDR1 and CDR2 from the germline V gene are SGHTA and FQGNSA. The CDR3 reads CASSPAGTGPYEQYF. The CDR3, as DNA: TGTGCCAGCAGCCCCGCCGGGACAGGACCCTACGAGCAGTACTTC. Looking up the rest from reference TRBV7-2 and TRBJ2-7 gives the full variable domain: GAGVSQSPSNKVTEKGKDVELRCDPISGHTALYWYRQSLGQGLEFLIYFQGNSAPDKSGLPSDRFSAERTGGSVSTLTIQRTQQEDSAVYLCASSPAGTGPYEQYFGPGTRLTVT.

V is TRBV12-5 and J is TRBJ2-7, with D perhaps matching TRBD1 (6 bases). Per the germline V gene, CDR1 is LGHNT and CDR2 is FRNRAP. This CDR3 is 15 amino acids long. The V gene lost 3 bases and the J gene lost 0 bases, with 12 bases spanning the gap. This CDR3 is CASGFGTPSSYEQYF. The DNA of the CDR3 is TGTGCTAGTGGTTTTGGGACACCGTCCTCCTACGAGCAGTACTTC.

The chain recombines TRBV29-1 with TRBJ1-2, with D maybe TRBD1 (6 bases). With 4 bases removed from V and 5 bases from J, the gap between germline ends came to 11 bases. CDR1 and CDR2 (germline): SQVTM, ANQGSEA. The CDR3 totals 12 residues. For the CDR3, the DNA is TGCAGCGTTGGCTCCAGGGGATATGGCTACACCTTC. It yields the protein CSVGSRGYGYTF. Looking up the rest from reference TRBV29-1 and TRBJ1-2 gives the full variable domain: SAVISQKPSRDICQRGTSLTIQCQVDSQVTMMFWYRQQPGQSLTLIATANQGSEATYESGFVIDKFPISRPNLTFSTLTVSNMSPEDSSIYLCSVGSRGYGYTFGSGTRLTVV.

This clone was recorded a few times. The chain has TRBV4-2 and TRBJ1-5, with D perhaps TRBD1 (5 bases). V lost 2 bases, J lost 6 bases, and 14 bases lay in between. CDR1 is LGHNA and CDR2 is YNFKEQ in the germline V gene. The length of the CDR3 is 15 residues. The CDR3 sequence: CASSQIQGDGQPQHF. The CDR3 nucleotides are TGTGCCAGCAGCCAAATTCAGGGTGACGGTCAGCCCCAGCATTTT.

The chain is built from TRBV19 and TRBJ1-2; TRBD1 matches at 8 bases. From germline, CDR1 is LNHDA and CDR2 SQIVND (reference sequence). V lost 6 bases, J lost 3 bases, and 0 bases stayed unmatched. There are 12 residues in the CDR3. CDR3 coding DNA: TGTGCCAGTAGGACAGGGGACTATGGCTACACCTTC. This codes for CASRTGDYGYTF.

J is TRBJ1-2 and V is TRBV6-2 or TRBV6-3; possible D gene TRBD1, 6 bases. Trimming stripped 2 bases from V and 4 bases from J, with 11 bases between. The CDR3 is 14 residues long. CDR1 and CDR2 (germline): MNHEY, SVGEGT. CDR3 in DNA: TGTGCCAGCAGTTACCGGACAGTTCCCTATGGCTACACCTTC. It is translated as CASSYRTVPYGYTF.

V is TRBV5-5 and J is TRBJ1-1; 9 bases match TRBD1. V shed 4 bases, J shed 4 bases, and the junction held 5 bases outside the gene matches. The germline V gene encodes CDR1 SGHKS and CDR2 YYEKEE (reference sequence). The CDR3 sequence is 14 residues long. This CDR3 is CASSTETGGTEAFF. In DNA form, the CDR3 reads TGTGCCAGCAGCACAGAGACAGGGGGCACTGAAGCTTTCTTT.

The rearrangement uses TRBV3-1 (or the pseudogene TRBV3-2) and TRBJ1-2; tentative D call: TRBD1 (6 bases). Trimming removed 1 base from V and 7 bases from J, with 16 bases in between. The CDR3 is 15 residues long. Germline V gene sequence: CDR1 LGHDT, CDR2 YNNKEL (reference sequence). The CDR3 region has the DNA TGTGCCAGCAGCCAAGGATTCGGGGGGGCAGTTGGCTACACCTTC. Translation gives CASSQGFGGAVGYTF.

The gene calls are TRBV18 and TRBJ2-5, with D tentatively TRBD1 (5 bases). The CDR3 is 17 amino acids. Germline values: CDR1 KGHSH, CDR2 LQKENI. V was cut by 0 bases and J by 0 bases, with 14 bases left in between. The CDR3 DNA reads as TGTGCCAGCTCACCACCGAACAGGAACTTTTACCAAGAGACCCAGTACTTC. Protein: CASSPPNRNFYQETQYF.

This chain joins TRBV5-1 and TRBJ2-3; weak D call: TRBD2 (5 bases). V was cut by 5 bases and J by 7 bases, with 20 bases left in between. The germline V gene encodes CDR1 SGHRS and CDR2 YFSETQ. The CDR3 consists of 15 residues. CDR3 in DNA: TGCGCCAGCAGTGACGACCGATCGATCGGGAATACGCAGTATTTT. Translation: CASSDDRSIGNTQYF.

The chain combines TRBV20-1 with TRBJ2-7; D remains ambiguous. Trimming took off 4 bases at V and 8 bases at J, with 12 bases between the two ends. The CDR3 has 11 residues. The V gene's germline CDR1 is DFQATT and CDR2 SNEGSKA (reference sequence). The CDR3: CSANDRTQQYF. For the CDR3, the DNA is TGCAGTGCTAACGATCGCACTCAGCAGTACTTC.

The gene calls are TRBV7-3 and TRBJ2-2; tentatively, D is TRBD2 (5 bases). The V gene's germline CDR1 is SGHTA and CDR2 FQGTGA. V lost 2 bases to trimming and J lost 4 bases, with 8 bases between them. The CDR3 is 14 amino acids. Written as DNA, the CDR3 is TGTGCCAGCAGCTTAGGACTGATCACCGGGGAGCTGTTTTTT. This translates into CASSLGLITGELFF. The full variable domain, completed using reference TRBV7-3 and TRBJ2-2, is GAGVSQTPSNKVTEKGKYVELRCDPISGHTALYWYRQSLGQGPEFLIYFQGTGAADDSGLPNDRFFAVRPEGSVSTLKIQRTERGDSAVYLCASSLGLITGELFFGEGSRLTVL.